One and the same sample provided the 26 T cell receptor beta chains below, sequenced in a study of T-cell memory formation after mild COVID-19. TCRdb itself ran the 5' RACE reads through MiXCR, one entry per CDR3 protein. The sample includes a few hundred thousand distinct CDR3 sequences, about a fifth of them seen just once. The sample comprised PBMCs or a T cell subset sorted from them (not recorded which). The origin of the receptors is an adult woman who had mild COVID-19 (a few samples of this study predate the infection). Cell type and time point are not known.

At least ten counts were recorded for this clonotype. J is TRBJ2-4 and V is TRBV29-1; maybe TRBD2 (6 bases). Trimming left V 3 bases short and J 11 bases short, with 17 bases between. Germline V gives CDR1 SQVTM, CDR2 ANQGSEA. The CDR3 runs 13 residues. As DNA, the CDR3 is TGCAGCGTTGAGTCCGACCGGGGAGGATTTCAGTACTTC. It is translated as CSVESDRGGFQYF.

This clonotype has just a few counts. The rearrangement links TRBV5-5 to TRBJ1-5; TRBD1 agrees at 7 bases. The CDR3 is 15 amino acids. V lost 0 bases to trimming and J lost 3 bases; unmatched junction nucleotides: 3. The germline gives CDR1 SGHKS, CDR2 YYEKEE (reference sequence). The CDR3 here is CASSLGQGHNQPQHF. The CDR3 nucleotides are TGTGCCAGCAGCTTGGGACAGGGCCACAATCAGCCCCAGCATTTT. Together with reference TRBV5-5 and TRBJ1-5, the CDR3 gives the full variable domain: DAGVTQSPTHLIKTRGQQVTLRCSPISGHKSVSWYQQVLGQGPQFIFQYYEKEERGRGNFPDRFSARQFPNYSSELNVNALLLGDSALYLCASSLGQGHNQPQHFGDGTRLSIL.

This chain uses TRBV12-3 or TRBV12-4 with TRBJ1-3, with D possibly TRBD1 on 6 matching bases. V lost 4 bases and J 3 bases, leaving 16 bases between the germline ends. This CDR3 is built from 16 residues. The CDR3 sequence is CASSSRGGGSGNTIYF. In DNA, the CDR3 is TGTGCCAGCAGTTCTAGAGGGGGAGGGAGTGGAAACACCATATATTTT.

J is TRBJ2-7 and V is TRBV29-1; no reliable D call. This CDR3 is built from 11 residues. V gave up 6 bases and J gave up 2 bases, with 8 bases separating them. Germline V lookup: CDR1 SQVTM, CDR2 ANQGSEA. The CDR3 spells CSVLLAYEQYF. Here the CDR3 DNA reads TGCAGCGTCCTGCTAGCCTACGAGCAGTACTTC.

This clonotype has just a few counts. The chain links TRBV5-1 to TRBJ2-2; 7 bases agree with TRBD2. The CDR3 has 14 amino acids. Germline lookup yields CDR1 SGHRS and CDR2 YFSETQ. Germline trimming cut 7 bases from V and 5 bases from J; bases unmatched to any gene: 8. DNA for the CDR3: TGCGCCAGCGCGGTCGGCGGGAGTACCGGGGAGCTGTTTTTT. The encoded protein is CASAVGGSTGELFF.

This clonotype was detected only a few times. The rearrangement joins TRBV29-1 to TRBJ2-5; a weak D match, TRBD2 (5 bases). Trimming removed 4 bases at V and 4 bases at J, with 7 bases between. Germline CDR1 and CDR2: SQVTM and ANQGSEA. CDR3 length: 11 amino acids. CDR3 in amino acids: CSVAEGETQYF. The DNA of the CDR3 is TGCAGCGTTGCTGAGGGAGAGACCCAGTACTTC.

The chain combines TRBV20-1 with TRBJ2-2; 7 nucleotides align to TRBD2. The V gene's germline CDR1 is DFQATT and CDR2 SNEGSKA (reference sequence). The CDR3 has 14 amino acids. V dropped 3 bases and J dropped 0; count of bases not matched to a gene: 1. The CDR3 region has the DNA TGCAGTGCTAGGCGGGAGTCGAACACCGGGGAGCTGTTTTTT. Its translation is CSARRESNTGELFF.

V and J are TRBV2 and TRBJ2-7; D remains ambiguous. V lost 3 bases to trimming and J lost 6 bases, with 9 bases between them. This CDR3 is built from 12 residues. The germline CDR1 and CDR2 sequences are SNHLY and FYNNEI. The chain's CDR3 is CASSEIPGEQYF. DNA for the CDR3: TGTGCCAGCAGTGAGATCCCGGGCGAGCAGTACTTC.

The V and J genes are TRBV10-2 and TRBJ2-5, with 8 bases identical to TRBD2. Losses at the gene ends were 2 bases for V and 4 bases for J; bases not matched to a gene: 9. CDR3 length equals 16 residues. Germline CDR1 WSHSY, CDR2 SAAADI. CDR3 sequence (DNA): TGCGCCAGCAGTGAGCCAAGCGGGGGCGGGGGAGAGACCCAGTACTTC. It is translated as CASSEPSGGGGETQYF.

V is TRBV14 and J is TRBJ1-2; a possible D gene is TRBD1 (6 bases). V gave up 4 bases and J gave up 4 bases, with 10 bases separating them. The CDR3 is 13 amino acids. The V gene's germline CDR1 is SGHDN and CDR2 FVKESK. The CDR3 spells CASSRTVVYGYTF. Written as DNA, the CDR3 is TGTGCCAGCAGCCGGACAGTTGTCTATGGCTACACCTTC.

The V gene is TRBV12-3 or TRBV12-4, the J gene TRBJ1-2, with a tentative D call TRBD1 (5 bases). This CDR3 comprises 14 residues. The germline V and J ends were trimmed by 4 bases and 8 bases, with 17 bases remaining between them. CDR3 residues: CASSSSTGSGGYTF. The DNA of the CDR3 is TGTGCCAGCAGTTCCTCCACAGGCTCGGGGGGCTACACCTTC.

J is TRBJ2-5 and V is TRBV6-5; no firm D call. The ends were cut back, 5 bases at V and 3 bases at J, with 19 bases in the middle. The CDR3 loop spans 16 amino acids. Germline values: CDR1 MNHEY, CDR2 SVGAGI. This CDR3 reads CASSTSPLVGKETQYF. DNA of the CDR3: TGTGCCAGCAGTACCTCCCCCTTGGTGGGGAAAGAGACCCAGTACTTC.

The chain uses TRBV12-3 or TRBV12-4 and TRBJ1-3; 8 nucleotides line up with TRBD1. V shed 6 bases and J 4 bases; nucleotides not matched to a gene: 5. The CDR3 has 14 residues. CDR3 loop: CASRMGTGGNTIYF. The CDR3 nucleotides are TGTGCCAGCAGAATGGGGACAGGAGGAAACACCATATATTTT.

This clonotype was seen more than once but under ten times. The V call is TRBV6-5, the J call TRBJ1-2, with a tentative D call TRBD1 (5 bases). CDR3 length: 12 residues. V gave up 2 bases and J gave up 8 bases, with 9 bases separating them. CDR1 MNHEY and CDR2 SVGAGI come from the germline V gene. In DNA form, the CDR3 reads TGTGCCAGCAGTTACAGGGCAGGGGGCTACACCTTC. As protein: CASSYRAGGYTF.

The rearrangement links TRBV10-3 to TRBJ1-1; D gene unclear. The V end was cut by 2 bases, the J end by 4 bases, with 8 bases between. Germline CDR1 reads ENHRY; CDR2 reads SYGVKD. This CDR3 region has 13 residues. The CDR3 loop reads CAISEERATEAFF. CDR3 DNA: TGTGCCATCAGTGAGGAAAGGGCCACTGAAGCTTTCTTT.

This clonotype was detected only a few times. The CDR3 region is CASSLAAGNSPLHF. CDR3 DNA sequence: TGTGCCAGCAGCTTAGCGGCGGGTAATTCACCCCTCCACTTT. The chain links TRBV7-6 to TRBJ1-6; D gene uncertain. This CDR3 is built from 14 residues. From germline, CDR1 is SGHVS and CDR2 FNYEAQ. V lost 0 bases and J lost 6, with 6 bases in between.

DNA of the CDR3: TGTGCCAGCAGCTTAGAGGTCGGCGGGAGGCCCGCCGGGGAGCTGTTTTTT. It yields the protein CASSLEVGGRPAGELFF. The chain is built from TRBV7-6 and TRBJ2-2; TRBD2 matches at 8 bases. The length of the CDR3 is 17 residues. V lost 1 base to trimming and J lost 6 bases; unmatched junction nucleotides: 10. Germline CDR1 and CDR2: SGHVS and FNYEAQ.

The rearrangement joins TRBV12-3 or TRBV12-4 to TRBJ1-2; the D is unclear. The CDR3 sequence is 15 residues long. V was clipped by 5 bases and J by 4 bases, with 17 bases between them. CDR3 sequence (DNA): TGTGCCAGCAGTGGAGCGGGGTCCCTCGGCTATGGCTACACCTTC. Translating gives CASSGAGSLGYGYTF.

This clonotype was seen a few times. The CDR3 region has the DNA TGTGCCAGCAGCTTGGCCGACGGCAATGGCTACACCTTC. Protein product: CASSLADGNGYTF. V gene TRBV5-6 combines with J gene TRBJ1-2; D unclear. The germline V and J ends were trimmed by 0 bases and 6 bases, with 9 bases remaining between them. Germline CDR1 is SGHDT and CDR2 is YYEEEE. CDR3 length equals 13 residues. Full variable domain (rest looked up from reference TRBV5-6 and TRBJ1-2): DAGVTQSPTHLIKTRGQQVTLRCSPKSGHDTVSWYQQALGQGPQFIFQYYEEEERQRGNFPDRFSGHQFPNYSSELNVNALLLGDSALYLCASSLADGNGYTFGSGTRLTVV.

The chain joins TRBV15 to TRBJ2-7; a possible D gene is TRBD2 (5 bases). The CDR3 has 13 amino acids. Germline V gives CDR1 LNHNV, CDR2 YYDKDF (reference sequence). V shed 0 bases and J shed 5 bases, with 8 bases lying between them. The CDR3 DNA is TGTGCCACCAGCAGAGATGCGAGGGACGAGCAGTACTTC. Amino acids: CATSRDARDEQYF. The variable domain in full, completed from reference TRBV15 and TRBJ2-7, reads DAMVIQNPRYQVTQFGKPVTLSCSQTLNHNVMYWYQQKSSQAPKLLFHYYDKDFNNEADTPDNFQSRRPNTSFCFLDIRSPGLGDTAMYLCATSRDARDEQYFGPGTRLTVT.

In this sample, this clonotype turned up a few times. The chain employs TRBV30 and TRBJ2-3, with D perhaps matching TRBD1 or TRBD2 (6 bases each). With 0 bases removed from V and 2 bases from J, the gap between germline ends came to 12 bases. Germline-derived CDR1 and CDR2 are GTSNPN and SVGIG (reference sequence). This CDR3 spans 15 amino acids. For the CDR3, the DNA is TGTGCCTGGAGTGTACAGGGACTTCCCACAGATACGCAGTATTTT. Its translation: CAWSVQGLPTDTQYF.

This chain links TRBV6-2 or TRBV6-3 with TRBJ2-2; 9 bases agree with TRBD2. Per the germline V gene, CDR1 is MNHEY and CDR2 is SVGEGT. After removal of 6 bases from V and 6 bases from J, the junction contained 5 bases not matched to a gene. The CDR3 is 14 residues long. DNA for the CDR3: TGTGCCAGCAGCTTGGGACTAGCTCCCGGGGAGCTGTTTTTT. The encoded protein is CASSLGLAPGELFF.

The table lists this clonotype with many counts. This chain uses TRBV5-5 with TRBJ2-7; 7 bases map to TRBD1. V was clipped by 1 base and J by 2 bases; unmatched bases: 3. Looked up from germline, CDR1 is SGHKS and CDR2 is YYEKEE (reference sequence). The CDR3 is 14 amino acids. The CDR3 nucleotides read TGTGCCAGCAGCTTGAGGGACAGCCCCTACGAGCAGTACTTC. It translates to CASSLRDSPYEQYF.

The chain carries TRBV5-1 and TRBJ1-1; D not certain. CDR1 SGHRS and CDR2 YFSETQ come from the germline V gene. This CDR3 has 13 amino acids. With 6 bases removed from V and 5 bases from J, the gap between germline ends came to 14 bases. The CDR3 region has the DNA TGCGCCAGCAATCATGGCGGGTTTACTGAAGCTTTCTTT. This encodes CASNHGGFTEAFF.

This clonotype was seen more than once but under ten times. The chain links TRBV12-3 or TRBV12-4 to TRBJ2-3; 10 bases align to TRBD2. The CDR3 length is 15 residues. V shed 7 bases, J shed 4 bases, and the junction held 8 bases outside the gene matches. The CDR3 nucleotides read TGTGCCAGCACCCCCCTAGCGGGAGTATCAGATACGCAGTATTTT. Translation: CASTPLAGVSDTQYF.

There are a few counts of this clonotype. The chain's CDR3 is CASSHPGGLAGSTDTQYF. The CDR3 nucleotides read TGTGCCAGCAGCCATCCGGGGGGGTTAGCGGGGAGCACAGATACGCAGTATTTT. This chain joins TRBV4-2 and TRBJ2-3; 8 bases fit TRBD2. There are 18 residues in the CDR3. After removal of 3 bases from V and 0 bases from J, the junction contained 11 bases not matched to a gene. Germline CDR1 and CDR2: LGHNA and YNFKEQ.